The 25 T cell receptor beta chains below come from one sample, sequenced in a study of T cell repertoires in cytomegalovirus infection. These TCRs are of unknown antigen specificity. TCRdb re-derived calls from the reads in MiXCR, one entry per CDR3 protein. The sample lists 100,000 to 150,000 distinct CDR3 sequences; more than 30% were seen once. The sequenced sample was CD8+ T cells from cultured PBMCs, obtained from culture after CMV antigen stimulation. These receptors all stem from a human donor in good health (CMV status not recorded). Some clones in this sample may be carry-over from other donors' samples.

This clonotype appeared a few times. CDR3 bases: TGCGCCAGCAGCCAAGATGCTCGACAGCACTCCCTCTATGGCTACACCTTC. Translated, it gives CASSQDARQHSLYGYTF. This chain connects TRBV4-3 to TRBJ1-2; perhaps TRBD1 as D (5 bases). Deletions cut 0 bases from V and 4 bases from J, with 18 bases between. This CDR3 is built from 17 residues. Germline V gene sequence: CDR1 LGHNA, CDR2 YSLEER.

This chain connects TRBV20-1 to TRBJ2-2; 7 bases agree with TRBD2. The junction had 7 bases not matched to a gene; V was cut back by 0 bases and J by 3 bases. This CDR3 region has 16 residues. The germline V gene has CDR1 DFQATT and CDR2 SNEGSKA (reference sequence). The CDR3 spells CSARDVRLADTGELFF. The CDR3 DNA sequence: TGCAGTGCTAGAGATGTCCGGCTAGCGGACACCGGGGAGCTGTTTTTT.

This clonotype was observed at least ten times. The rearrangement joins TRBV6-5 to TRBJ1-1; D call uncertain. The germline V and J ends were trimmed by 0 bases and 1 base, with 0 bases remaining between them. Germline CDR1 is MNHEY and CDR2 is SVGAGI. The length of the CDR3 is 12 residues. The CDR3 here is CASSYSNTEAFF. CDR3 nucleotides: TGTGCCAGCAGTTACTCGAACACTGAAGCTTTCTTT.

This clonotype was recorded a few times. J is TRBJ1-1 and V is TRBV27; D is unresolved. This CDR3 is built from 14 residues. CDR1 MNHEY and CDR2 SMNVEV come from the germline V gene (reference sequence). Trimming took 9 bases from V and 1 from J, leaving 15 bases between them. The CDR3 protein is CASPPGSENTEAFF. CDR3 in DNA: TGTGCCAGTCCCCCTGGGTCTGAGAACACTGAAGCTTTCTTT.

This clonotype was counted a few times. The V and J genes are TRBV19 and TRBJ2-3; possible D gene TRBD2, 6 bases. V shed 0 bases and J shed 1 base, with 14 bases lying between them. In germline, CDR1 is LNHDA, CDR2 SQIVND (reference sequence). This CDR3 is built from 17 residues. The CDR3 is CASSIDLFGGRTDTQYF. CDR3 DNA sequence: TGTGCCAGTAGTATAGATCTGTTCGGGGGACGCACAGATACGCAGTATTTT.

This clonotype was seen a handful of times. CDR3 in amino acids: CASSSTSRSYEQYF. The CDR3 DNA sequence: TGTGCCAGCAGCTCGACTAGCCGGTCCTACGAGCAGTACTTC. This sequence joins TRBV7-6 and TRBJ2-7, with TRBD2 matching over 7 bases. V shed 4 bases, J shed 1 base, and the junction held 4 bases outside the gene matches. The CDR3 sequence is 14 residues long. Germline loops: CDR1 SGHVS, CDR2 FNYEAQ.

This rearrangement joins TRBV7-9 to TRBJ2-1; TRBD2 agrees at 12 bases. CDR3 length: 17 residues. Germline V gives CDR1 SEHNR, CDR2 FQNEAQ (reference sequence). V dropped 2 bases and J dropped 0; count of bases not matched to a gene: 2. CDR3 DNA: TGTGCCAGCAGCTTACCGACTAGCGGGAGCTCCTACAATGAGCAGTTCTTC. Translated, it gives CASSLPTSGSSYNEQFF.

The sample holds a few counts of this clonotype. The rearrangement joins TRBV5-6 to TRBJ2-7, with D possibly TRBD1 on 5 matching bases. The germline V and J ends were trimmed by 1 base and 3 bases, with 11 bases remaining between them. This CDR3 has 14 residues. Germline CDR1 and CDR2: SGHDT and YYEEEE. The CDR3 here is CASSLWPGLYEQYF. The CDR3 nucleotides are TGTGCCAGCAGCTTGTGGCCAGGGCTCTACGAGCAGTACTTC.

In regard to this clonotype: This clone may be a read error of a much larger clone one base away. The V call is TRBV7-6, the J call TRBJ1-5, with D possibly TRBD1 on 5 matching bases. CDR1 and CDR2 from the germline V gene are SGHVS and FNYEAQ. The length of the CDR3 is 12 residues. CDR3 in amino acids: CVSSLGADRQHF. CDR3 coding DNA: TGTGTCAGCAGCTTAGGGGCAGATCGCCAGCATTTT.

This clonotype has just a few counts. J is TRBJ1-2 and V is TRBV10-2, with D possibly matching TRBD1 (5 bases). With 8 bases removed from V and 3 bases from J, the gap between germline ends came to 7 bases. Germline V gene data show CDR1 as WSHSY and CDR2 as SAAADI. This CDR3 region has 11 residues. CDR3 DNA: TGCGCCAGCGGGGCTGACTATGGCTACACCTTC. Encoded protein: CASGADYGYTF.

The CDR3 sequence: CASSQVSGHQGSSNEKLFF. The CDR3 nucleotides are TGCGCCAGCAGCCAAGTTTCGGGGCACCAGGGCTCTTCTAATGAAAAACTGTTTTTT. This chain joins TRBV4-1 and TRBJ1-4, with D possibly being TRBD1 (5 bases). CDR1 is MGHRA and CDR2 is YSYEKL in the germline V gene. V dropped 1 base and J dropped 3 bases, with 21 bases sitting between them. There are 19 residues in the CDR3.

This clonotype came up a few times. The rearrangement joins TRBV7-2 to TRBJ1-1; no definite D call. V was clipped by 1 base and J by 6 bases, with 15 bases between them. This CDR3 region has 15 residues. The germline CDR1 and CDR2 sequences are SGHTA and FQGNSA. The CDR3 loop is CASSLDRGLGSEAFF. The DNA of the CDR3 is TGTGCCAGCAGCTTAGATCGAGGCCTGGGCTCTGAAGCTTTCTTT.

V gene TRBV27 combines with J gene TRBJ1-6; D remains unclear. CDR1 MNHEY and CDR2 SMNVEV come from the germline V gene (reference sequence). The germline V and J ends were trimmed by 10 bases and 0 bases, with 7 bases remaining between them. The CDR3 is 13 residues long. CDR3 amino acids: CATRTSYNSPLHF. CDR3 DNA: TGTGCCACCCGGACCTCCTATAATTCACCCCTCCACTTT.

The CDR3 DNA reads as TGTGCCAGCAGCTTGGGGACGGGGGTAATAAGAGCTTTCTTT. As protein: CASSLGTGVIRAFF. The J gene is TRBJ1-1, the V gene TRBV5-6; D possibly corresponds to TRBD1 (5 bases). Per germline, CDR1 SGHDT and CDR2 YYEEEE. The germline V and J ends were trimmed by 0 bases and 10 bases, with 16 bases remaining between them. The CDR3 totals 14 residues.

Only a few counts were recorded for this clonotype. The J gene is TRBJ1-2, the V gene TRBV7-6, with D possibly matching TRBD1 (5 bases). Per germline, CDR1 SGHVS and CDR2 FNYEAQ. This CDR3 is 15 amino acids long. V gave up 1 base and J gave up 2 bases, with 11 bases separating them. The CDR3 coding sequence is TGTGCCAGCAGCTTAGTCGGGACTGACAACTATGGCTACACCTTC. It yields the protein CASSLVGTDNYGYTF.

This clonotype was seen a few times. V is TRBV7-9 and J is TRBJ2-3; no clear D gene. V dropped 5 bases and J dropped 1 base, with 16 bases sitting between them. This CDR3 is built from 16 residues. In germline, CDR1 is SEHNR, CDR2 FQNEAQ (reference sequence). The CDR3 coding sequence is TGTGCCAGCAGCCAAGGCGCGTCCGTAGGCACAGATACGCAGTATTTT. Its translation is CASSQGASVGTDTQYF.

The chain is built from TRBV4-3 and TRBJ2-7, with D uncertain. Germline CDR1 LGHNA, CDR2 YSLEER. The CDR3 covers 15 residues. The ends were cut back, 0 bases at V and 0 bases at J, with 9 bases in the middle. The CDR3 here is CASSQDRAHSYEQYF. The CDR3 coding sequence is TGCGCCAGCAGCCAAGACAGAGCCCACTCCTACGAGCAGTACTTC.

The gene calls are TRBV28 and TRBJ1-5, with D uncertain. Trimming stripped 3 bases from V and 0 bases from J, with 12 bases between. The CDR3 consists of 16 residues. CDR1 is MDHEN, CDR2 SYDVKM, per germline. Written as DNA, the CDR3 is TGTGCCAGCAGTTTGTTGGGATGGAATAGCAATCAGCCCCAGCATTTT. This sequence encodes CASSLLGWNSNQPQHF.

In this sample, this clonotype turned up a few times. The chain carries TRBV7-9 and TRBJ2-7; perhaps D is TRBD1 or TRBD2 (5 bases each). Germline V gives CDR1 SEHNR, CDR2 FQNEAQ (reference sequence). The ends were cut back, 4 bases at V and 6 bases at J, with 19 bases in the middle. The CDR3 spans 15 residues. The CDR3 sequence: CASSSFGTPLSEQYF. CDR3 DNA: TGTGCCAGCAGCTCCTTTGGGACCCCACTATCCGAGCAGTACTTC.

The chain carries TRBV4-1 and TRBJ2-3, with 8 bases aligning to TRBD2. The germline gives CDR1 MGHRA, CDR2 YSYEKL. CDR3 size: 15 residues. J gave up 3 bases and V 1 base, and 3 bases lay outside the gene matches. CDR3 sequence (DNA): TGCGCCAGCAGCCAAGTTATAGCGGGAACAGATACGCAGTATTTT. Encoded protein: CASSQVIAGTDTQYF.

This clonotype turned up a few times. The V and J genes are TRBV7-2 and TRBJ2-3; D perhaps matches TRBD2 (7 bases). Germline values: CDR1 SGHTA, CDR2 FQGNSA. The CDR3 has 15 residues. Trimming shortened V by 8 bases and J by 0 bases, and 15 bases separated the two germline ends. CDR3 in amino acids: CASGGLAVSTDTQYF. The CDR3 DNA follows: TGTGCCAGCGGGGGGCTAGCGGTAAGCACAGATACGCAGTATTTT.

The chain recombines TRBV10-3 with TRBJ2-7; unclear D gene. V was shortened by 0 bases and J by 3 bases, with 3 bases between the two germline ends. The CDR3 spans 12 residues. Germline values: CDR1 ENHRY, CDR2 SYGVKD. The chain's CDR3 is CAISESGYEQYF. CDR3 in DNA: TGTGCCATCAGTGAGTCTGGCTACGAGCAGTACTTC.

This clonotype was counted a few times. This chain uses TRBV7-9 with TRBJ1-5, with a possible D match to TRBD1 (5 bases). The length of the CDR3 is 18 residues. Germline CDR1 reads SEHNR; CDR2 reads FQNEAQ (reference sequence). V was trimmed by 1 base and J by 0 bases, leaving 16 bases between them. CDR3: CASSLGVQGAYSNQPQHF. CDR3 DNA: TGTGCCAGCAGCTTAGGCGTACAAGGGGCATATAGCAATCAGCCCCAGCATTTT.

This clonotype has a handful of counts. The chain employs TRBV27 and TRBJ2-3; tentative D call: TRBD2 (6 bases). With 0 bases removed from V and 1 base from J, the gap between germline ends came to 14 bases. The germline gives CDR1 MNHEY, CDR2 SMNVEV (reference sequence). This CDR3 region has 17 residues. In DNA, the CDR3 is TGTGCCAGCAGTTTATCGTCAGGGAGGTACCGCACAGATACGCAGTATTTT. This translates into CASSLSSGRYRTDTQYF.

This clonotype was found a few times. The chain's CDR3 is CASSLGYTYNEQFF. The CDR3 bases are TGTGCCAGCAGCTTGGGGTACACCTACAATGAGCAGTTCTTC. This chain joins TRBV5-6 and TRBJ2-1; D not certain. Germline V CDR1 and CDR2: SGHDT, YYEEEE. The CDR3 is 14 residues long. V was trimmed by 0 bases and J by 2 bases, leaving 6 bases between them.